A selection of T cell receptor beta chains follows, all from one sample in a study of T cell responses to AZD1222 COVID-19 vaccine. Using immunoSEQ multiplex PCR, the repertoire was profiled, and TCRdb retains in-frame clones only, with some absent. This repertoire shows 150,000 to 200,000 clones, roughly nine tenths found once; its top ten account for about 6.9%. The starting material was peripheral blood, obtained on day 0 of AZD1222 vaccination. The source of these receptors is an adult in good health. Each CDR3 is given with its conserved first and last residue. The D gene is left open where the match is weak. Clone size is stated in some rows and not others, as once, few, many or a class when expanded.

d_call	v_call	clone_size	cdr3_length	j_call	cdr3_nt	cdr3_aa
TRBD2	TRBV5-1	.	17	TRBJ2-3	TGCGCCAGCAGCTTTCCCAGACTAGCGGGGAGCACAGATACGCAGTATTTT	CASSFPRLAGSTDTQYF
.	TRBV7-9	.	17	TRBJ1-2	TGTGCCAGCAGCTTAGGTGTACAAACAGGAGCTAACTATGGCTACACCTTC	CASSLGVQTGANYGYTF
TRBD1	TRBV6-5	.	14	TRBJ2-7	TGTGCCAGCAGTAGGACAGGGGTCTCCTACGAGCAGTACTTC	CASSRTGVSYEQYF
.	TRBV4-2	.	15	TRBJ1-1	TGTGCCAGCAACAGTCTGGGCCGGATGAACACTGAAGCTTTCTTT	CASNSLGRMNTEAFF
TRBD1	TRBV19	.	14	TRBJ1-4	TGTGCCAGTGGGGGACAGCCAACTAATGAAAAACTGTTTTTT	CASGGQPTNEKLFF
TRBD2	TRBV3-1/TRBV3-2	.	19	TRBJ2-6	TGTGCCAGCAGCCAATGGTATCAGCGGGGGAAGGCTGGGGCCAACGTCCTGACTTTC	CASSQWYQRGKAGANVLTF
TRBD1	TRBV2	.	17	TRBJ1-2	TGTGCCAGCAGTATGACCAGGGGGCATCAAGGGGTCTATGGCTACACCTTC	CASSMTRGHQGVYGYTF
.	TRBV6-6	.	16	TRBJ1-5	TGTGCCAGCAGTTACGGCTGGGGGGGAGTCAATCAGCCCCAGCATTTT	CASSYGWGGVNQPQHF
TRBD1	TRBV7-9	.	14	TRBJ1-1	TGTGCCAGCTCCAGTGGGGCAGGGGGCACTGAAGCTTTCTTT	CASSSGAGGTEAFF
.	TRBV6-4	.	14	TRBJ1-1	TGTGCCAGCAGTGAGGAGGCCGCGAACACTGAAGCTTTCTTT	CASSEEAANTEAFF
.	TRBV19	.	16	TRBJ2-6	TGTGCCAGTAGTGCCTATACAGGGCCTGGGGCCAACGTCCTGACTTTC	CASSAYTGPGANVLTF
.	TRBV6-5	.	13	TRBJ2-3	TGTGCCAGCAGGTTAGCGGTATCAGATACGCAGTATTTT	CASRLAVSDTQYF
.	TRBV2	.	16	TRBJ2-1	TGTGCCAGCAGTGAAGCTGGGAGGGGGGGCTACAATGAGCAGTTCTTC	CASSEAGRGGYNEQFF
.	TRBV6-6	.	15	TRBJ1-2	TGTGCCAGCAGTTTTTCCGGGACGGAGGGAGAAGGCTACACCTTC	CASSFSGTEGEGYTF
TRBD2	TRBV3-1/TRBV3-2	.	16	TRBJ2-7	TGTGCCAGCAGCCAATTCGGCCTAGCGGACTCCTACGAGCAGTACTTC	CASSQFGLADSYEQYF
.	TRBV20-1	.	11	TRBJ2-3	TGCAGTGCTAGGTCAGGGGAAACGCAGTATTTT	CSARSGETQYF
TRBD2	TRBV3-1/TRBV3-2	.	16	TRBJ2-3	TGTGCCAGCAGCCGACTAGCGGGGGGCCGCACAGATACGCAGTATTTT	CASSRLAGGRTDTQYF
.	TRBV20-1	.	11	TRBJ1-2	TGCAGTGCGGGGGGAGGCTATGGCTACACCTTC	CSAGGGYGYTF
.	TRBV7-3	.	12	TRBJ2-3	TGTGCCAGCAGTCAGGGGACTACTACGCAGTATTTT	CASSQGTTTQYF
.	TRBV6-5	.	13	TRBJ1-2	TGTGCCAGCAGTTACTCGGAGGAGTATGGCTACACCTTC	CASSYSEEYGYTF
.	TRBV13	.	12	TRBJ2-2	TGTGCCAGCAGCCCCCCCACCGGGGAGCTGTTTTTT	CASSPPTGELFF
TRBD2	TRBV2	.	15	TRBJ2-5	TGTGCCAGCAGCCAGCCCTCCGGGGGGGAAGAGACCCAGTACTTC	CASSQPSGGEETQYF
TRBD1	TRBV7-6	.	15	TRBJ2-5	TGTGCCAGCAGCTTATCGGGCAGGGGGCAAGAGACCCAGTACTTC	CASSLSGRGQETQYF
.	TRBV7-2	.	15	TRBJ2-7	TGTGCCAGCAGCTTAGAGGGACACGGATCGTACGAGCAGTACTTC	CASSLEGHGSYEQYF
.	TRBV19	.	14	TRBJ1-5	TGTGCCAGTAGTATCCGAGATAGCAATCAGCCCCAGCATTTT	CASSIRDSNQPQHF
.	TRBV19	.	18	TRBJ1-4	TGTGCCAGTAGTATAGATGTCAGGGGTTATTCAACTAATGAAAAACTGTTTTTT	CASSIDVRGYSTNEKLFF
TRBD1	TRBV30	.	15	TRBJ2-7	TGTGCCTGGACCTCTCCCGGGACAGGGCACTACGAGCAGTACTTC	CAWTSPGTGHYEQYF
TRBD2	TRBV2	.	17	TRBJ2-5	TGTGCCAGCAGTACCCTAGCGGACCGGCGACGGCAAGAGACCCAGTACTTC	CASSTLADRRRQETQYF
.	TRBV9	once	17	TRBJ2-7	TGTGCCAGCAGCGTAGGGGAAGGGCGACTGAGCTCCTACGAGCAGTACTTC	CASSVGEGRLSSYEQYF
TRBD2	TRBV28	.	18	TRBJ2-3	TGTGCCAGCAGTTTGGTTCTAGCGGGGGGAAGGAGTTCAGATACGCAGTATTTT	CASSLVLAGGRSSDTQYF
.	TRBV3-1/TRBV3-2	.	15	TRBJ2-2	TGTGCCAGCAGCCAAGGCCCCCTACTCACCGGGGAGCTGTTTTTT	CASSQGPLLTGELFF
.	TRBV4-3	.	13	TRBJ2-7	TGCGCCAGCAGCCAAGATCAGGGTTACGAGCAGTACTTC	CASSQDQGYEQYF
TRBD2	TRBV2	once	14	TRBJ2-3	TGTGCCAGCAACTGGCGGGGGGGCTCAGATACGCAGTATTTT	CASNWRGGSDTQYF
.	TRBV5-4	.	14	TRBJ2-2	TGTGCCAGCAGCTTATCACAAAACACCGGGGAGCTGTTTTTT	CASSLSQNTGELFF
.	TRBV5-4	.	15	TRBJ2-2	TGTGCCAGCAGCCCCTTCGGGGTTGACACCGGGGAGCTGTTTTTT	CASSPFGVDTGELFF
TRBD2	TRBV5-4	.	17	TRBJ2-5	TGTGCCAGCAGCTCCCCCCTAGCGGGGGGATCCGAGGAGACCCAGTACTTC	CASSSPLAGGSEETQYF
TRBD1	TRBV27	.	13	TRBJ1-6	TGTGCCAGCAGTCCCAGGGGGGATTCACCCCTCCACTTT	CASSPRGDSPLHF
TRBD1	TRBV30	once	13	TRBJ2-5	TGTGCCTGGAGTTGGGACAGTCAAGAGACCCAGTACTTC	CAWSWDSQETQYF
.	TRBV6-1	.	14	TRBJ1-3	TGTGCCAGCAGTTATGGGAGCTCTGGAAACACCATATATTTT	CASSYGSSGNTIYF
.	TRBV13	.	14	TRBJ1-5	TGTGCCAGCAGCGGGCAGGGGAGCAATCAGCCCCAGCATTTT	CASSGQGSNQPQHF
.	TRBV7-2	.	13	TRBJ1-2	TGTGCCAGCAGCTTAGCAGGGGTGCCCGGCTACACCTTC	CASSLAGVPGYTF
.	TRBV7-3	.	15	TRBJ2-4	TGTGCCAGCAGCACAGGGGGAGGGGGCAAAAACATTCAGTACTTC	CASSTGGGGKNIQYF
.	TRBV30	.	13	TRBJ1-6	TGTGCCTGGAGTGTACAGGTAGATTCACCCCTCCACTTT	CAWSVQVDSPLHF